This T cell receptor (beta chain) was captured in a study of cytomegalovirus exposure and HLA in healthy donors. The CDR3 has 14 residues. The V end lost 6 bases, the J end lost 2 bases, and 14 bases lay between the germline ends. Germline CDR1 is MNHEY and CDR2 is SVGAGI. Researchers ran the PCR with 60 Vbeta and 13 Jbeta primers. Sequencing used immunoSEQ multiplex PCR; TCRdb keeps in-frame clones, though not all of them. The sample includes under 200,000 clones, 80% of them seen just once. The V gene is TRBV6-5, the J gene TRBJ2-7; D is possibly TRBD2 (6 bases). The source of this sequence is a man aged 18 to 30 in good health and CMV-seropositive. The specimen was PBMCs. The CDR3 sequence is CASRIPGGAYEQYF. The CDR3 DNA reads TGTGCCAGCAGGATTCCTGGAGGGGCCTACGAGCAGTACTTC.